The present TCR beta chain was sequenced within a study of T cell changes during pregnancy in multiple sclerosis. Trimming took off 6 bases at V and 10 bases at J, with 19 bases between the two ends. Looked up from germline, CDR1 is SNHLY and CDR2 is FYNNEI. This CDR3 is built from 14 residues. Data came from immunoSEQ multiplex PCR; TCRdb stores just in-frame clones and leaves some out. The sample has around 33,000 clones, about 91% seen once. The sequence came from a female donor with multiple sclerosis, enrolled in a pregnancy study. The source was CD4+ T cells from peripheral blood mononuclear cells, collected after pregnancy. The chain links TRBV2 to TRBJ2-1, with D possibly being TRBD2 (6 bases). The CDR3, as DNA: TGTGCCAGCAGGGGGGGAGTATTACAATGGGAGCAGTTCTTC. It translates to CASRGGVLQWEQFF. Filled out from reference TRBV2 and TRBJ2-1, the complete variable domain reads EPEVTQTPSHQVTQMGQEVILRCVPISNHLYFYWYRQILGQKVEFLVSFYNNEISEKSEIFDDQFSVERPDGSNFTLKIRSTKLEDSAMYFCASRGGVLQWEQFFGPGTRLTVL.